The rows below give T cell receptor beta chains drawn from one sample of a study of T cells generated in artificial thymic organoids. TCRdb called the 5' RACE reads again in MiXCR, with one record for every CDR3 protein. This sample has under 10,000 distinct CDR3 sequences, with 24% found just once. The antigens for these receptors are not known. The sequenced sample was naive CD8+ T cells grown in artificial thymic organoids from cord blood stem and progenitor cells. The receptors were gathered from a human donor who gave cord blood stem cells for thymic organoid culture, a cardiac surgery patient who gave postnatal thymus, or a blood donor (not recorded which). The CDR3 runs from the conserved cysteine through the conserved F or W. D genes are given only for firm matches. Clone size is stated in some rows and not others, as once, few, many or a class when expanded.

CDR3: CASGFDGVINYGYTF
DNA: TGTGCCAGCGGATTCGACGGGGTTATTAACTATGGCTACACCTTC
D: -
J: TRBJ1-2
size: -
V: TRBV6-2/TRBV6-3

CDR3: CASSLGDRLRDTQYF
DNA: TGCGCCAGCAGCTTGGGGGACAGGCTCCGAGATACGCAGTATTTT
D: TRBD1
J: TRBJ2-3
size: medium-sized
V: TRBV5-1

CDR3: CASSQDRAGWGGYTF
DNA: TGCGCCAGCAGCCAAGATCGGGCAGGCTGGGGGGGCTACACCTTC
D: -
J: TRBJ1-2
size: medium-sized
V: TRBV4-3

CDR3: CASSYSGQGNNEQFF
DNA: TGTGCCAGCAGTTACTCGGGACAGGGGAACAATGAGCAGTTCTTC
D: TRBD1
J: TRBJ2-1
size: medium-sized
V: TRBV6-5

CDR3: CASSPGLAKNIQYF
DNA: TGTGCCAGCAGTCCAGGGCTAGCCAAAAACATTCAGTACTTC
D: -
J: TRBJ2-4
size: medium-sized
V: TRBV11-2

CDR3: CASSQVGTGGYWGHSPLHF
DNA: TGCGCCAGCAGCCAAGTAGGGACAGGGGGCTACTGGGGGCATTCACCCCTCCACTTT
D: TRBD1
J: TRBJ1-6
size: -
V: TRBV4-1

CDR3: CASSPYSSGPLRGAFF
DNA: TGTGCCAGCTCACCGTACTCTTCCGGGCCGCTAAGGGGAGCTTTCTTT
D: -
J: TRBJ1-1
size: -
V: TRBV18

CDR3: CASTLGRATGANVLTF
DNA: TGTGCCAGCACCCTGGGCAGGGCTACAGGGGCCAACGTCCTGACTTTC
D: -
J: TRBJ2-6
size: -
V: TRBV6-2/TRBV6-3

CDR3: CASSLDRDNSPLHF
DNA: TGTGCCAGCAGCTTAGACAGGGACAATTCACCCCTCCACTTT
D: -
J: TRBJ1-6
size: -
V: TRBV7-2

CDR3: CASSPHDLCGIRTDTQYF
DNA: TGCGCCAGCAGCCCCCATGACCTGTGCGGAATACGCACAGATACGCAGTATTTT
D: -
J: TRBJ2-3
size: -
V: TRBV5-1

CDR3: CASSFGGTDTQYF
DNA: TGTGCCAGCAGTTTCGGGGGGACAGATACGCAGTATTTT
D: TRBD2
J: TRBJ2-3
size: medium-sized
V: TRBV12-3/TRBV12-4

CDR3: CSASINRGKSHF
DNA: TGCAGTGCTAGCATTAATAGGGGGAAGTCGCATTTT
D: -
J: TRBJ1-5
size: -
V: TRBV20-1

CDR3: CASSYPARVNEQYF
DNA: TGTGCCAGCAGTTACCCGGCCAGGGTGAACGAGCAGTACTTC
D: -
J: TRBJ2-7
size: -
V: TRBV6-2/TRBV6-3

CDR3: CASRPAGGAGQGQYF
DNA: TGTGCCAGCAGGCCAGCAGGGGGAGCGGGGCAGGGGCAGTACTTC
D: -
J: TRBJ2-7
size: few
V: TRBV7-9

CDR3: CASSPGQSYSNQPQHF
DNA: TGTGCCAGCAGTCCCGGACAGTCCTATAGCAATCAGCCCCAGCATTTT
D: -
J: TRBJ1-5
size: medium-sized
V: TRBV28

CDR3: CASSLRNTIYF
DNA: TGTGCCAGCAGCCTACGAAACACCATATATTTT
D: -
J: TRBJ1-3
size: -
V: TRBV12-3/TRBV12-4

CDR3: CASSPPAGGRNEQFF
DNA: TGTGCCAGCAGCCCTCCGGCGGGGGGTCGCAATGAGCAGTTCTTC
D: TRBD2
J: TRBJ2-1
size: medium-sized
V: TRBV5-4

CDR3: CAISEVGGIPYEQYF
DNA: TGTGCCATCAGTGAGGTGGGAGGGATCCCTTACGAGCAGTACTTC
D: TRBD2
J: TRBJ2-7
size: -
V: TRBV10-3

CDR3: CASSQVGGLKDEQYF
DNA: TGTGCCAGCAGCCAAGTGGGGGGGCTGAAAGACGAGCAGTACTTC
D: -
J: TRBJ2-7
size: medium-sized
V: TRBV4-2

CDR3: CASSLGLAGVYF
DNA: TGCGCCAGCAGCTTGGGACTAGCGGGAGTGTATTTT
D: TRBD2
J: TRBJ2-3
size: -
V: TRBV5-1

CDR3: CASSQERDNNSPLHF
DNA: TGCGCCAGCAGCCAAGAAAGGGACAATAATTCACCCCTCCACTTT
D: -
J: TRBJ1-6
size: -
V: TRBV4-3

CDR3: CASSFVVARGGCTDTQYF
DNA: TGTGCCAGCAGCTTCGTCGTCGCGCGGGGGGGCTGCACAGATACGCAGTATTTT
D: TRBD2
J: TRBJ2-3
size: medium-sized
V: TRBV7-2

CDR3: CASSIRLAGAGETQYF
DNA: TGTGCCAGCAGTATCCGACTAGCGGGGGCTGGGGAGACCCAGTACTTC
D: TRBD2
J: TRBJ2-5
size: few
V: TRBV27

CDR3: CASSYSPAMQYF
DNA: TGTGCCAGCAGTTACAGTCCCGCAATGCAGTACTTC
D: -
J: TRBJ2-7
size: -
V: TRBV6-2/TRBV6-3

CDR3: CAISGGTLRTGELFF
DNA: TGTGCCATCAGTGGCGGGACTCTCCGAACCGGGGAGCTGTTTTTT
D: -
J: TRBJ2-2
size: few
V: TRBV10-3

CDR3: CATWRLAGGGTDTQYF
DNA: TGTGCCACCTGGAGACTAGCGGGGGGGGGCACAGATACGCAGTATTTT
D: TRBD2
J: TRBJ2-3
size: once
V: TRBV2

CDR3: CASSPQGHSYEQYF
DNA: TGTGCCAGCAGCCCACAGGGACACTCCTACGAGCAGTACTTC
D: -
J: TRBJ2-7
size: medium-sized
V: TRBV9

CDR3: CASSQDSGTTRDTQYF
DNA: TGTGCCAGCAGCCAAGACTCCGGGACTACGAGGGATACGCAGTATTTT
D: TRBD2
J: TRBJ2-3
size: -
V: TRBV3-1

CDR3: CASSRVCESTGELFF
DNA: TGTGCCAGCAGCCGCGTCTGTGAGTCGACCGGGGAGCTGTTTTTT
D: -
J: TRBJ2-2
size: few
V: TRBV11-2

CDR3: CASSSGQWETQYF
DNA: TGTGCCAGCAGTTCGGGACAGTGGGAGACCCAGTACTTC
D: TRBD1
J: TRBJ2-5
size: -
V: TRBV7-2

CDR3: CASSHDSMNTEAFF
DNA: TGCGCCAGCAGTCATGACAGCATGAACACTGAAGCTTTCTTT
D: -
J: TRBJ1-1
size: medium-sized
V: TRBV5-1

CDR3: CASSLSGVNTEAFF
DNA: TGTGCCAGCAGTTTATCCGGGGTGAACACTGAAGCTTTCTTT
D: -
J: TRBJ1-1
size: -
V: TRBV12-3/TRBV12-4

CDR3: CASSPRRANTEAFF
DNA: TGTGCCAGCAGTCCTCGCAGGGCGAACACTGAAGCTTTCTTT
D: -
J: TRBJ1-1
size: few
V: TRBV12-3/TRBV12-4

CDR3: CASSGGTSSTDTQYF
DNA: TGTGCCAGCAGCGGTGGGACTTCCTCCACAGATACGCAGTATTTT
D: -
J: TRBJ2-3
size: -
V: TRBV9

CDR3: CASSHSARCYGYTF
DNA: TGTGCCAGCAGCCATTCAGCCCGTTGCTATGGCTACACCTTC
D: -
J: TRBJ1-2
size: few
V: TRBV6-5

CDR3: CASSLRQMNTGAFF
DNA: TGCGCCAGCAGCTTGCGACAGATGAACACTGGAGCTTTCTTT
D: -
J: TRBJ1-1
size: -
V: TRBV5-1

CDR3: CASSYLLQGARTGELFF
DNA: TGCGCCAGCAGCTACCTCCTCCAGGGGGCGCGAACCGGGGAGCTGTTTTTT
D: TRBD1
J: TRBJ2-2
size: -
V: TRBV5-1

CDR3: CDSSQDARTGELFF
DNA: TGTGACAGCAGCCAAGATGCCCGTACCGGGGAGCTGTTTTTT
D: -
J: TRBJ2-2
size: -
V: TRBV3-1

CDR3: CASSLVGTMNTEAFF
DNA: TGCGCCAGCAGCTTGGTAGGGACGATGAACACTGAAGCTTTCTTT
D: -
J: TRBJ1-1
size: medium-sized
V: TRBV5-1

CDR3: CTSSLAKGQVSYNEQFF
DNA: TGTACCAGCAGCTTGGCCAAGGGACAGGTTTCCTACAATGAGCAGTTCTTC
D: TRBD1
J: TRBJ2-1
size: -
V: TRBV5-5

CDR3: CASSPRRRNQPQHF
DNA: TGTGCCAGCAGCCCCCGAAGGAGGAATCAGCCCCAGCATTTT
D: -
J: TRBJ1-5
size: -
V: TRBV7-9

CDR3: CASSGPGRVNTGELFF
DNA: TGCGCCAGCAGCGGCCCGGGCAGGGTGAACACCGGGGAGCTGTTTTTT
D: -
J: TRBJ2-2
size: medium-sized
V: TRBV5-1

CDR3: CASSFTGSNTEAFF
DNA: TGTGCCAGCAGCTTCACAGGGTCGAACACTGAAGCTTTCTTT
D: -
J: TRBJ1-1
size: medium-sized
V: TRBV11-2

CDR3: CASSPCGESTGELFF
DNA: TGCGCCAGCAGCCCCTGCGGGGAAAGCACCGGGGAGCTGTTTTTT
D: -
J: TRBJ2-2
size: few
V: TRBV4-3

CDR3: CASSFATSTDTQYF
DNA: TGTGCCAGCAGTTTCGCGACTAGCACAGATACGCAGTATTTT
D: -
J: TRBJ2-3
size: few
V: TRBV27